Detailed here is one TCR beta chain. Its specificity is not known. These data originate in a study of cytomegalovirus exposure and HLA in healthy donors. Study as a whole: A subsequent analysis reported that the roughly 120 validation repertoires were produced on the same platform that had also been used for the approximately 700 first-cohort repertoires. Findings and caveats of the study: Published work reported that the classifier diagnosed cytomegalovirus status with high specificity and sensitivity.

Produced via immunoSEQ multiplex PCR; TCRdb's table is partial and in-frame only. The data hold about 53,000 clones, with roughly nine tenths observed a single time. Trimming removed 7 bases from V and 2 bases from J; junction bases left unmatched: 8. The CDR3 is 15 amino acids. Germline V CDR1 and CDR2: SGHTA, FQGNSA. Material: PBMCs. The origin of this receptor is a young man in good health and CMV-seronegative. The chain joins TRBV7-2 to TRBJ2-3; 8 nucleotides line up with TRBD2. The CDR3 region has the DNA TGTGCCAGCACCATAGCGGGGACTAACACAGATACGCAGTATTTT. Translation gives CASTIAGTNTDTQYF.